This passage covers 13 T cell receptor beta chains from one sample sequenced in a study of CD8 T cells in ankylosing spondylitis. TCRdb re-called the 5' RACE reads with MiXCR, one entry per CDR3 protein. The sample lists around 180,000 distinct CDR3 sequences; about 18% were seen once. The sequenced sample was blood, either unsorted or a sorted T cell fraction (not recorded which). The origin of the receptors is a male donor under 30 with ankylosing spondylitis or in good health (not recorded which).

This clonotype showed up many times. J is TRBJ1-2 and V is TRBV12-3 or TRBV12-4; D might be TRBD1 (5 bases). The CDR3 is made up of 17 amino acids. Trimming pared 3 bases from V and 4 bases from J, leaving 21 bases between. The CDR3 DNA reads as TGTGCCAGCAGTTTCTTTACAGGACGGGCCCTCGGCTATGGCTACACCTTC. Translated: CASSFFTGRALGYGYTF.

Ten or more counts support this clonotype. The V and J genes are TRBV12-3 or TRBV12-4 and TRBJ2-1; D ambiguous. There are 12 residues in the CDR3. Trimming shortened V by 5 bases and J by 9 bases, and 11 bases separated the two germline ends. CDR3 coding DNA: TGTGCCAGCAGTGACTGGGCTACTGAGCAGTTCTTC. It codes for CASSDWATEQFF.

The chain couples TRBV7-6 to TRBJ2-7, with D perhaps matching TRBD2 (6 bases). This CDR3 comprises 13 residues. The V gene lost 5 bases and the J gene lost 0 bases, with 8 bases spanning the gap. The V gene's germline CDR1 is SGHVS and CDR2 FNYEAQ. The CDR3 sequence: CASSPLASYEQYF. CDR3 sequence (DNA): TGTGCCAGCAGCCCACTAGCCTCCTACGAGCAGTACTTC.

V usage is TRBV5-1 and J usage is TRBJ1-1; D uncertain. Trimming stripped 0 bases from V and 0 bases from J, with 6 bases between. Germline values: CDR1 SGHRS, CDR2 YFSETQ. The CDR3 totals 14 residues. The CDR3 nucleotides are TGCGCCAGCAGCTTGGACGGTGTGAACACTGAAGCTTTCTTT. It encodes CASSLDGVNTEAFF.

The chain combines TRBV7-9 with TRBJ2-7; D is ambiguous. Germline loops: CDR1 SEHNR, CDR2 FQNEAQ (reference sequence). Trimming pared 4 bases from V and 2 bases from J, leaving 9 bases between. CDR3 length equals 13 residues. This chain's CDR3 is CASSSDGPYEQYF. The CDR3 DNA follows: TGTGCCAGCAGCTCGGACGGCCCCTACGAGCAGTACTTC.

The chain employs TRBV7-3 and TRBJ2-3; 7 bases align to TRBD2. The CDR3 length is 20 residues. The trim removed 3 bases at V and 0 bases at J, leaving 18 bases unmatched. Germline V gene data show CDR1 as SGHTA and CDR2 as FQGTGA. The CDR3 spells CASSFFPLAETIASTDTQYF. DNA for the CDR3: TGTGCCAGCAGCTTCTTTCCTCTAGCGGAGACAATTGCTAGCACAGATACGCAGTATTTT.

This clonotype has ten or more counts. J is TRBJ2-1 and V is TRBV7-9; D possibly corresponds to TRBD2 (6 bases). V was shortened by 0 bases and J by 9 bases, with 9 bases between the two germline ends. The CDR3 length is 13 residues. CDR1 is SEHNR, CDR2 FQNEAQ, per germline (reference sequence). The CDR3: CASSLAGGPEQFF. CDR3 bases: TGTGCCAGCAGCTTAGCGGGAGGTCCTGAGCAGTTCTTC.

This clonotype was detected many times. The V call is TRBV18, the J call TRBJ1-5; D may be TRBD1 (5 bases). The CDR3 is 14 residues long. With 5 bases removed from V and 5 bases from J, the gap between germline ends came to 13 bases. Germline values: CDR1 KGHSH, CDR2 LQKENI. In DNA, the CDR3 is TGTGCCAGCTCAGGGTCAGAGGGGCATCAGCCCCAGCATTTT. This codes for CASSGSEGHQPQHF.

This clonotype was found many times. The chain employs TRBV2 and TRBJ2-5; TRBD2 matches at 7 bases. V shed 3 bases, J shed 9 bases, and the junction held 1 base outside the gene matches. Germline V gene data show CDR1 as SNHLY and CDR2 as FYNNEI. The CDR3 has 11 amino acids. The DNA of the CDR3 is TGTGCCAGCAGTGACCGGGGGGCCCAGTACTTC. It specifies CASSDRGAQYF.

This chain uses TRBV7-1 with TRBJ1-2; 11 positions match TRBD1. TRBV7-1 is an ORF; its function is uncertain. The J segment lost 7 bases and the V segment lost 3 bases, leaving 7 bases of the junction unmatched. The CDR3 has 15 residues. Written as DNA, the CDR3 is TGTGCCAGCAGCTCTCAGGACAGGGGGCTAAGTGGCTACACCTTC. Its protein product is CASSSQDRGLSGYTF.

The sample holds many counts of this clonotype. The chain combines TRBV11-3 with TRBJ2-1; a possible D gene is TRBD2 (6 bases). This CDR3 is 15 amino acids long. From germline, CDR1 is SGHNT and CDR2 YENEEA. V was shortened by 1 base and J by 3 bases, with 10 bases between the two germline ends. CDR3 DNA: TGTGCCAGCAGCTTAGCGGGAGAGAGCTACAATGAGCAGTTCTTC. Its protein product is CASSLAGESYNEQFF.

This clonotype was counted at least ten times. The chain couples TRBV29-1 to TRBJ2-1; TRBD2 matches at 9 bases. CDR1 is SQVTM and CDR2 is ANQGSEA in the germline V gene. This CDR3 contains 19 residues. Germline trimming cut 6 bases from V and 1 base from J; bases unmatched to any gene: 19. CDR3 sequence: CSVSGLTGAGGGSYNEQFF. Here the CDR3 DNA reads TGCAGCGTGTCGGGTCTCACAGGCGCGGGAGGGGGATCCTACAATGAGCAGTTCTTC.

This clonotype showed up just a few times. The chain couples TRBV10-3 to TRBJ1-5; D uncertain. Trimming left V 3 bases short and J 0 bases short, with 9 bases between. CDR1 ENHRY and CDR2 SYGVKD come from the germline V gene. The CDR3 runs 15 residues. The CDR3 coding sequence is TGTGCCATCAGTGAAGGCGGGAATAGCAATCAGCCCCAGCATTTT. Translation gives CAISEGGNSNQPQHF.